This T cell receptor (beta chain) was documented in a study of T cells in Graves' hyperthyroidism and ophthalmopathy. Each patient was aged 18 to 65 and had newly diagnosed hyperthyroidism of under 2 months' duration. The PBMCs were sourced from fresh peripheral blood (about 9.7 ml). In the case of this clonotype: At one end, the junction sequence differs from germline, possibly due to a read error.

The CDR3 totals 12 residues. The germline CDR1 and CDR2 sequences are SGHAT and FQNNGV. The source material, RNA transcripts, was used to amplify TCR beta CDR3 regions. First-round RT-PCR targeting the TCR CDR3 was performed with the HTBI primer set. TCRdb processed the multiplex PCR reads anew with MiXCR; each CDR3 protein has one entry. The sample has about half a million distinct CDR3 sequences; under 25% are singletons. The specimen was blood. This TCR came from a young man with Graves' hyperthyroidism. The chain has TRBV11-2 and TRBJ1-1; weak D call: TRBD1 (6 bases). The DNA of the CDR3 is TGTGCCAGCTCCCAAGGGGGGACTGAAGCTTGCTTT. Translation: CASSQGGTEACF.